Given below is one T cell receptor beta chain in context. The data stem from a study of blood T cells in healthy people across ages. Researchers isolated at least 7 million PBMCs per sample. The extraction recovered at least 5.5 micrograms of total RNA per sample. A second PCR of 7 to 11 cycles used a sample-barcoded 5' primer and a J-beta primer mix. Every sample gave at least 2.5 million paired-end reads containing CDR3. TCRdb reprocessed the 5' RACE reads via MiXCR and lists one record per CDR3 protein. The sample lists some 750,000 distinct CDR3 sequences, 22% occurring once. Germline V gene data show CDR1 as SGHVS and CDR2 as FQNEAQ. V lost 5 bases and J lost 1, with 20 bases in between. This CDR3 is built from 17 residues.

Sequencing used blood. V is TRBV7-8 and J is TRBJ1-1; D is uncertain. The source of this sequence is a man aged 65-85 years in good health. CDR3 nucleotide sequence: TGTGCCAGCAGCCTAGTGAGATTCGCGGGAGAGAACACTGAAGCTTTCTTT. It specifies CASSLVRFAGENTEAFF.